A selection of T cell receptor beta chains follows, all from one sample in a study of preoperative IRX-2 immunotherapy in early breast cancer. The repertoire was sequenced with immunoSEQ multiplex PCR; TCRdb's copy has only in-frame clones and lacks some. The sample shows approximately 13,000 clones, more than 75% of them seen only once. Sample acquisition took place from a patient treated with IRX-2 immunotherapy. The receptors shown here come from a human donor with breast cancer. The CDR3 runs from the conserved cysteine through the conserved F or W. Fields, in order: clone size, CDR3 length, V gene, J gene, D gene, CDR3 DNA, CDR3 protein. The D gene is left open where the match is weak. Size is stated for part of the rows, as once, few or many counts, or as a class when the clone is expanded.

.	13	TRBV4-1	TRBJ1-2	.	TGCGCCAGCAGCCAAGCAGGACCACGGGGCTACACCTTC	CASSQAGPRGYTF
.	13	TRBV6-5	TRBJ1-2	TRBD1	TGTGCCAGCAGTTACCGGGACAGGGGTGGCTACACCTTC	CASSYRDRGGYTF
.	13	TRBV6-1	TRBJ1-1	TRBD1	TGTGCCAGCCTCCGGGACAGGGACACTGAAGCTTTCTTT	CASLRDRDTEAFF
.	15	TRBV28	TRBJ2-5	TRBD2	TGTGCCAGCCGCGAGGCCAGCGGGGACCAAGAGACCCAGTACTTC	CASREASGDQETQYF
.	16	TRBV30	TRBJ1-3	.	TGTGCCTGGAGTGTACACGGGGACATCCCTGGAAACACCATATATTTT	CAWSVHGDIPGNTIYF
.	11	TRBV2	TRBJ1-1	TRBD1	TGTGCCAGCACCCCGGACAGGGCAGCTTTCTTT	CASTPDRAAFF
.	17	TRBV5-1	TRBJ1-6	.	TGCGCCAGCAGCGCACTCGACAGAGCCGCCTATAATTCACCCCTCCACTTT	CASSALDRAAYNSPLHF
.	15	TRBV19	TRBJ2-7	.	TGTGCCAGTAGTTCCGGGACCACAACGGTGTACGAGCAGTACTTC	CASSSGTTTVYEQYF
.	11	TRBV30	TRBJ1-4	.	TGTGCCTGGAGCCCCAATGAAAAACTGTTTTTT	CAWSPNEKLFF
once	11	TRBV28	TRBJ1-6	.	TGTGCCAGCGGGGTTAATTCACCCCTCCACTTT	CASGVNSPLHF
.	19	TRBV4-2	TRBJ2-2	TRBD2	TGTGCCAGCAGCCGCGCTCCTAGCGGGGGGCGCCGGGGCACCGGGGAGCTGTTTTTT	CASSRAPSGGRRGTGELFF
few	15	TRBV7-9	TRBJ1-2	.	TGTGCCAGCAGCCCGTCCCGGGACACTTACTATGGCTACACCTTC	CASSPSRDTYYGYTF
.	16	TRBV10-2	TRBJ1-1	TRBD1	TGCGCCAGCAGGGGGGGACAGGGGCCGATGAACACTGAAGCTTTCTTT	CASRGGQGPMNTEAFF
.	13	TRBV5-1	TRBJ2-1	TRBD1	TGCGCCAGCACCGGGACAGGGCGCAATGAGCAGTTCTTC	CASTGTGRNEQFF
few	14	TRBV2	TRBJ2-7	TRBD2	TGTGCCAGCAGTAGGGACTATTCGAGTTTCGAGCAGTACTTC	CASSRDYSSFEQYF
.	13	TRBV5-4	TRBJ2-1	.	TGTGCCAGCAGCTTGGGGACGCACAATGAGCAGTTCTTC	CASSLGTHNEQFF
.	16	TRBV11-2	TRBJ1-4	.	TGTGCCAGCAGCTTGGTCATCCCCCGGGATAATGAAAAACTGTTTTTT	CASSLVIPRDNEKLFF
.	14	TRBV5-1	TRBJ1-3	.	TGCGCCAGCAGCTTAGGGAGCTCTGGAAACACCATATATTTT	CASSLGSSGNTIYF
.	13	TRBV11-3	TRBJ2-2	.	TGTGCCAGCAGCTTACAGCTAACCGGGGAGCTGTTTTTT	CASSLQLTGELFF
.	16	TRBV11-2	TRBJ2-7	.	TGTGCCAGCAGCCCCATTAGGAGGGAGACCACCTACGAGCAGTACTTC	CASSPIRRETTYEQYF
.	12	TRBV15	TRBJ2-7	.	TGTGCCACCAGCAGAGGTGCGGAAGAGCAGTACTTC	CATSRGAEEQYF
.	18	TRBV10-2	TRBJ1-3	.	TGCGCCAGCAGTGGGCCGATAGCTCGAGAGATCCCCGGAAACACCATATATTTT	CASSGPIAREIPGNTIYF
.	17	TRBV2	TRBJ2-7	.	TGTGCCAGCATGGGGAGGATTACCGGGACAGCCTCCTACGAGCAGTACTTC	CASMGRITGTASYEQYF
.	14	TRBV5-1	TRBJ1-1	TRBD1	TGCGCCAGCAGCATGAACAGGGGGTCCTTGAAAGCTTTCTTT	CASSMNRGSLKAFF
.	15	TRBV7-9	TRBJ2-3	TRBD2	TGTGCCAGCAGCTTACCGGGGGGATACACAGATACGCAGTATTTT	CASSLPGGYTDTQYF
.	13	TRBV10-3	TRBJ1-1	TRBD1	TGTGCCTCCCGACAGGGTTTGAACACTGAAGCTTTCTTT	CASRQGLNTEAFF
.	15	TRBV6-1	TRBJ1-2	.	TGTGCCAGCAGTGACCCGGGGACATTGAGAATTGGCTACACCTTC	CASSDPGTLRIGYTF
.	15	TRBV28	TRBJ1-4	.	TGTGCCAGCAGTTCAGGACAGTCTCTCAATGAAAAACTGTTTTTT	CASSSGQSLNEKLFF
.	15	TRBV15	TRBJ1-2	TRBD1	TGTGCCACCAGCAAAGGGGACAGGGGTATAGGGAGCTACACCTTC	CATSKGDRGIGSYTF
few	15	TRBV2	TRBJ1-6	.	TGTGCCAGCAGGGTGGACAGTACTCGGAATTCACCCCTCCACTTT	CASRVDSTRNSPLHF
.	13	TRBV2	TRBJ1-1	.	TGTGCCAGCAGCGGTACCCAGGGTACTGAAGCTTTCTTT	CASSGTQGTEAFF
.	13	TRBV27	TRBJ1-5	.	TGTGCCAGCAGTTTCAACGAATATCAGCCCCAGCATTTT	CASSFNEYQPQHF
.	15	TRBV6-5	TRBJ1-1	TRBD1	TGTGCCAGCAGTTACCGAAGACAGGGGAGGACTGAAGCTTTCTTT	CASSYRRQGRTEAFF
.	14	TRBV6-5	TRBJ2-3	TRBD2	TGTGCCAGCAGCTATCCGACTAGCGGGGGTTATCAGTATTTT	CASSYPTSGGYQYF
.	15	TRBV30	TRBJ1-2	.	TGTGCCTGGAGTTTTAATGTCTGGACAGCCTATGGCTACACCTTC	CAWSFNVWTAYGYTF
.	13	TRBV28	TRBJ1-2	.	TGTGCCAGCAGCCCAAAGCCCAACTATGGCTACACCTTC	CASSPKPNYGYTF
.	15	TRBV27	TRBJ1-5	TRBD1	TGTGCCAGCAGTTTATCGGGACAGGGGAATCAGCCCCAGCATTTT	CASSLSGQGNQPQHF
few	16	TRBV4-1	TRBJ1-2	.	TGCGCCAGCAGCCAAGATAGGGACGCCAGTAACTATGGCTACACCTTC	CASSQDRDASNYGYTF
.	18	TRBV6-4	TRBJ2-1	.	TGTGCCAGCAGTGACCCATTACTATTCGGGGGGCGGGGCAATGAGCAGTTCTTC	CASSDPLLFGGRGNEQFF
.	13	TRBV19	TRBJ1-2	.	TGTGCCAGTACCCTCTGGGGGCTGGGTGGCTACACCTTC	CASTLWGLGGYTF
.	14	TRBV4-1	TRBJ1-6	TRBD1	TGCGCCAGCAGCCAAGCGCGGACAGGTTCACCCCTCCACTTT	CASSQARTGSPLHF
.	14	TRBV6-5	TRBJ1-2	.	TGTGCCAGCAGTTACTCGATGGTGGATCGAGGCTACACCTTC	CASSYSMVDRGYTF
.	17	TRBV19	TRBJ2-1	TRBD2	TGTGCCAGTAGTATAAGGGCTAGCGGGGGTAATTACAATGAGCAGTTCTTC	CASSIRASGGNYNEQFF
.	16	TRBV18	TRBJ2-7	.	TGTGCCAGCTCTCCTCAAAAGACAGTGTCCAAGGACGAGCAGTACTTC	CASSPQKTVSKDEQYF
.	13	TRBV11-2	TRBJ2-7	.	TGTGCCAGCAGCTTAGCAGGCTATGGGGAGCAGTACTTC	CASSLAGYGEQYF
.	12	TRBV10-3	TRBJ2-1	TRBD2	TGTGCCATCAGTGGGACTAGCAATGAGCAGTTCTTC	CAISGTSNEQFF
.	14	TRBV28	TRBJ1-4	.	TGTGCCAGCAGTTTAGGACAGCCCTATGAAAAACTGTTTTTT	CASSLGQPYEKLFF
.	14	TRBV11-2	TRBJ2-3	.	TGTGCCAGCAGCTTATACGGCGTCAGGGATACGCAGTATTTT	CASSLYGVRDTQYF
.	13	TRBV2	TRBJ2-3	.	TGTGCCAGCAGTGTTACCCTCACAGATACGCAGTATTTT	CASSVTLTDTQYF
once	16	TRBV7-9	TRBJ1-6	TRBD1	TGTGCCAGCAGCTTTGGGGGAGGGACAGGGGTCTCACCCCTCCACTTT	CASSFGGGTGVSPLHF
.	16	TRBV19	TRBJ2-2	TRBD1	TGTGCCAGTAGACAACTCCCGGGACAGGGAACCGGGGAGCTGTTTTTT	CASRQLPGQGTGELFF
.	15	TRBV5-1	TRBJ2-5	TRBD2	TGCGCCAGCAGCTTTTACGGAGCGGGGAGAGAGACCCAGTACTTC	CASSFYGAGRETQYF
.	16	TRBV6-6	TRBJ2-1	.	TGTGCCAGCAGCCAGAGACGGAGCACCTCCTACAATGAGCAGTTCTTC	CASSQRRSTSYNEQFF
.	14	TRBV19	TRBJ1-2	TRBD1	TGTGCCAGTACCATGTGGGACAGGGCTTATGGCTACACCTTC	CASTMWDRAYGYTF
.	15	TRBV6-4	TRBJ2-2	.	TGTGCCAGCAGCCCCTATGGTAGATCAAACGGGGAGCTGTTTTTT	CASSPYGRSNGELFF
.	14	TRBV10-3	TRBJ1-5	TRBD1	TGTGCCATCAGGGGACAGGGTGTGAGTCAGCCCCAGCATTTT	CAIRGQGVSQPQHF
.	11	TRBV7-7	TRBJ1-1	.	TGTGCCAGCAGCTGGGCCACTGAAGCTTTCTTT	CASSWATEAFF
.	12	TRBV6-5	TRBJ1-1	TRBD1	TGTGCCAGCAGTGCAGGGGGCACGGAAGCTTTCTTT	CASSAGGTEAFF
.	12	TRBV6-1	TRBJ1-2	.	TGTGCCAGCAGCGGACAGAACTATGGCTACACCTTC	CASSGQNYGYTF
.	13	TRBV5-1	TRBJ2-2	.	TGCGCCACCGGGGGGCAGGGCACCGGGGAGCTGTTTTTT	CATGGQGTGELFF